One and the same sample provided the 7 T cell receptor beta chains below, sequenced in a study of CD8 T cells in Susac syndrome. The authors reverse transcribed about 0.5 to 1 ug RNA with random hexamers. MiXCR, applied by TCRdb to the immunoSEQ multiplex PCR reads, yields one record per CDR3 protein. Among around 120,000 distinct CDR3 sequences, 90% to 95% were seen once, and the ten largest hold 0.093%. The sample consisted of CD4+ T cells from PBMCs. Every receptor here comes from a human donor with multiple sclerosis.

The chain is built from TRBV11-2 and TRBJ2-2, with 8 bases identical to TRBD1. Germline V CDR1 and CDR2: SGHAT, FQNNGV. The CDR3 consists of 15 residues. Trimming took 6 bases from V and 6 from J; bases not matched to a gene: 9. The CDR3 DNA follows: TGTGCCAGCAGTTCCCCCAGGGGGCCTGCCGGGGAGCTGTTTTTT. The encoded protein is CASSSPRGPAGELFF.

The gene calls are TRBV9 and TRBJ2-5; D is perhaps TRBD1 or TRBD2 (6 bases each). This CDR3 is built from 15 residues. Trimming removed 1 base at V and 5 bases at J, with 15 bases between. Germline V gene sequence: CDR1 SGDLS, CDR2 YYNGEE. The CDR3 bases are TGTGCCAGCAGCGTACAGGGGCCTCGGGGGGAGACCCAGTACTTC. Translated: CASSVQGPRGETQYF.

V is TRBV30 and J is TRBJ1-2; 7 nucleotides match TRBD1. Germline V CDR1 and CDR2: GTSNPN, SVGIG (reference sequence). The CDR3 runs to 15 residues. V trimming: 2 bases; J trimming: 1 base; junction bases outside the gene matches: 7. CDR3 coding DNA: TGTGCCTGGAGTCCTAAACAGGGGAATAACTATGGCTACACCTTC. It is translated as CAWSPKQGNNYGYTF. The variable domain in full, completed from reference TRBV30 and TRBJ1-2, reads SQTIHQWPATLVQPVGSPLSLECTVEGTSNPNLYWYRQAAGRGLQLLFYSVGIGQISSEVPQNLSASRPQDRQFILSSKKLLLSDSGFYLCAWSPKQGNNYGYTFGSGTRLTVV.

V usage is TRBV19 and J usage is TRBJ1-5; D is perhaps TRBD1 (6 bases). This CDR3 spans 15 amino acids. The V gene's germline CDR1 is LNHDA and CDR2 SQIVND (reference sequence). Between the trimmed V and J ends, which lost 3 bases and 5 bases, there was a span of 14 bases. CDR3 in DNA: TGTGCCAGTAGTATGAGCAGGGGCAGCGATCAGCCCCAGCATTTT. Its translation: CASSMSRGSDQPQHF. The full variable domain, its missing parts supplied by reference TRBV19 and TRBJ1-5, is DGGITQSPKYLFRKEGQNVTLSCEQNLNHDAMYWYRQDPGQGLRLIYYSQIVNDFQKGDIAEGYSVSREKKESFPLTVTSAQKNPTAFYLCASSMSRGSDQPQHFGDGTRLSIL.

The CDR3: CASSGGVGGGASETQYF. CDR3 DNA: TGTGCCAGCAGCGGAGGGGTAGGCGGGGGGGCCTCAGAGACCCAGTACTTC. This chain links TRBV9 with TRBJ2-5, with 9 bases that match TRBD2. J gave up 4 bases and V 3 bases, and 13 bases lay outside the gene matches. CDR3 length: 17 residues. CDR1 is SGDLS and CDR2 is YYNGEE in the germline V gene.

The genes are TRBV10-3 and TRBJ1-2, with D maybe TRBD1 (6 bases). The CDR3 loop spans 13 amino acids. CDR1 is ENHRY, CDR2 SYGVKD, per germline. V gave up 2 bases and J gave up 8 bases, with 12 bases separating them. In DNA, the CDR3 is TGTGCCATCAGTGAGCAGGGGCCTTGGGGCTACACCTTC. This sequence encodes CAISEQGPWGYTF.

V usage is TRBV5-6 and J usage is TRBJ2-5; D gene ambiguous. CDR1 is SGHDT, CDR2 YYEEEE, per germline. The CDR3 extends over 14 amino acids. Trimming removed 1 base from V and 3 bases from J, with 10 bases in between. CDR3 sequence: CASSLRPSEETQYF. The CDR3 DNA reads as TGTGCCAGCAGCTTGAGACCCTCGGAAGAGACCCAGTACTTC.